Listed below are T cell receptor beta chains from one sample, sequenced in a study of blood T cell repertoires in COVID-19. Clones were sequenced by immunoSEQ multiplex PCR, and TCRdb holds only the in-frame ones, with some missing. Of approximately 70,000 clones listed, 80% to 95% are singletons. What was sequenced was peripheral blood. These TCRs come from a human donor with active COVID-19. The donor label of this sample is uncertain. Each CDR3 is given with its conserved first and last residue. A D gene is named only where the DNA matches it firmly. Some rows mark clone size as missing; the rest say once, few, many or name a class of expanded clone.

J: TRBJ1-5; size: NA; V: TRBV19; D: NA; DNA: TGTGCCAGTAATCAGTGTCAGCCCCAGCATTTT; CDR3: CASNQCQPQHF
J: TRBJ2-1; size: NA; V: TRBV5-1; D: TRBD1; DNA: TGCGCCAGCAGCTTGGGGACAGGCCTAACCTACAATGAGCAGTTCTTC; CDR3: CASSLGTGLTYNEQFF
J: TRBJ2-1; size: NA; V: TRBV7-8; D: TRBD2; DNA: TGTGCCAGCAGCCTAAGCGGGACTAGCGGCTACAATGAGCAGTTCTTC; CDR3: CASSLSGTSGYNEQFF
J: TRBJ1-1; size: NA; V: TRBV5-1; D: NA; DNA: TGCGCCAGCAGCTTGGCATCGGGGGGCACTGAAGCTTTCTTT; CDR3: CASSLASGGTEAFF
J: TRBJ2-7; size: NA; V: TRBV4-3; D: NA; DNA: TGCGCCAGCAGCCAAGATAGCCAGGGGACCTACGAGCAGTACTTC; CDR3: CASSQDSQGTYEQYF
J: TRBJ2-3; size: NA; V: TRBV14; D: TRBD2; DNA: TGTGCCAGCAGCCGGACTAGCGGGAGAACAGATACGCAGTATTTT; CDR3: CASSRTSGRTDTQYF
J: TRBJ2-5; size: NA; V: TRBV7-2; D: NA; DNA: TGTGCCAGCAGCTTAGTAGGGGGGGCGGGCAGAGAGACCCAGTACTTC; CDR3: CASSLVGGAGRETQYF
J: TRBJ2-7; size: NA; V: TRBV7-3; D: NA; DNA: TGTGCCAGCAGCTTAACAGGGGGGGGCCGAAGGAGCTCCTACGAGCAGTACTTC; CDR3: CASSLTGGGRRSSYEQYF
J: TRBJ2-2; size: NA; V: TRBV9; D: TRBD2; DNA: TGTGCCAGCAGCGTAAGGGAGGGCCACACCGGGGAGCTGTTTTTT; CDR3: CASSVREGHTGELFF
J: TRBJ2-7; size: once; V: TRBV5-8; D: NA; DNA: TGTGCCAGCAGCTCTCGGACAGGCGGGGGGGAGCAGTACTTC; CDR3: CASSSRTGGGEQYF
J: TRBJ2-2; size: NA; V: TRBV11-3; D: NA; DNA: TGTGCCAGCAGCTTGCGTCAGGGAAACACCGGGGAGCTGTTTTTT; CDR3: CASSLRQGNTGELFF
J: TRBJ1-5; size: NA; V: TRBV27; D: TRBD1; DNA: TGTGCCAGCAGTTGGACAGGGGGCGCCAAGCCCCAGCATTTT; CDR3: CASSWTGGAKPQHF
J: TRBJ2-3; size: NA; V: TRBV2; D: NA; DNA: TGTGCCAGCAGTTTCGGGAGAGCTAGCACAGATACGCAGTATTTT; CDR3: CASSFGRASTDTQYF
J: TRBJ2-1; size: NA; V: TRBV6-2/TRBV6-3; D: TRBD2; DNA: TGTGCCAGCAGCCAGAGCGGTAGCGGGAGGGGGAGTGGGCAGTTCTTC; CDR3: CASSQSGSGRGSGQFF
J: TRBJ2-5; size: NA; V: TRBV6-5; D: NA; DNA: TGTGCCAGCAGTTCCCTGGGAAGGACTCAAGAGACCCAGTACTTC; CDR3: CASSSLGRTQETQYF
J: TRBJ2-7; size: NA; V: TRBV6-2/TRBV6-3; D: TRBD1; DNA: TGTGCCAGCAGTTACCCGACGACAGGGGCCGAGCAGTACTTC; CDR3: CASSYPTTGAEQYF
J: TRBJ2-2; size: NA; V: TRBV7-2; D: TRBD2; DNA: TGTGCCAGCGGACTCAAAGGGACTAGCGGGATCGGGACTGGCGGGGAGCTGTTTTTT; CDR3: CASGLKGTSGIGTGGELFF
J: TRBJ1-2; size: NA; V: TRBV14; D: TRBD1; DNA: TGTGCCAGCAGCAGCCAGGGGGGTAATGGCTACACCTTC; CDR3: CASSSQGGNGYTF
J: TRBJ2-7; size: NA; V: TRBV11-2; D: TRBD1; DNA: TGTGCCAGCAGCCCGCGACAGGGAAGTGAGCAGTACTTC; CDR3: CASSPRQGSEQYF
J: TRBJ1-1; size: few; V: TRBV19; D: TRBD1; DNA: TGTGCCAGTAGTACTATATCGACAGGGAGGAGCACTGAAGCTTTCTTT; CDR3: CASSTISTGRSTEAFF
J: TRBJ2-6; size: NA; V: TRBV6-1; D: TRBD1; DNA: TGTGCCAGCAGTGCGGGACAGGTAACCTCTGGGGCCAACGTCCTGACTTTC; CDR3: CASSAGQVTSGANVLTF
J: TRBJ2-2; size: NA; V: TRBV7-7; D: TRBD1; DNA: TGTGCCAGCAGCCTCAGACAGGGGAGCACCGGGGAGCTGTTTTTT; CDR3: CASSLRQGSTGELFF
J: TRBJ2-1; size: NA; V: TRBV28; D: TRBD2; DNA: TGTGCCAGCAGTTTCGGGCGGGAGTTGCCCAATGAGCAGTTCTTC; CDR3: CASSFGRELPNEQFF
J: TRBJ1-5; size: NA; V: TRBV19; D: TRBD1; DNA: TGTGCCAGTAGTCTTGGCCCCGGACAGGGGACCAGTCAGCCCCAGCATTTT; CDR3: CASSLGPGQGTSQPQHF
J: TRBJ2-3; size: NA; V: TRBV29-1; D: NA; DNA: TGCAGCGTTAGCGGTATAGGAGATACGCAGTATTTT; CDR3: CSVSGIGDTQYF
J: TRBJ2-6; size: NA; V: TRBV18; D: TRBD1; DNA: TGTGCCAGCGGGGGGACAGGGGCCTCTGGGGCCAACGTCCTGACTTTC; CDR3: CASGGTGASGANVLTF
J: TRBJ2-5; size: NA; V: TRBV9; D: TRBD2; DNA: TGTGCCAGCAGCGTAGCACTAGCGGAAGAGACCCAGTACTTC; CDR3: CASSVALAEETQYF
J: TRBJ1-2; size: once; V: TRBV5-4; D: TRBD1; DNA: TGTGCCAGCAGCTTGTTGTGGGACAGGGAAGATGGAGGCTACACCTTC; CDR3: CASSLLWDREDGGYTF
J: TRBJ2-3; size: NA; V: TRBV3-1/TRBV3-2; D: TRBD2; DNA: TGTGCCAGCAGTCCGACTAGCGGGAGACGGAACACAGATACGCAGTATTTT; CDR3: CASSPTSGRRNTDTQYF
J: TRBJ2-7; size: NA; V: TRBV25-1; D: TRBD2; DNA: TGTGCCAGCAGTCGTAGCGGGAGCTACGAGCAGTACTTC; CDR3: CASSRSGSYEQYF
J: TRBJ2-2; size: NA; V: TRBV25-1; D: TRBD2; DNA: TGTGCCAGCAGTTCGACTAGCGGAAACACCGGGGAGCTGTTTTTT; CDR3: CASSSTSGNTGELFF
J: TRBJ2-7; size: NA; V: TRBV5-1; D: TRBD2; DNA: TGCGCCAGCAGCCCTCTAGCGGGAGCAGACTACGAGCAGTACTTC; CDR3: CASSPLAGADYEQYF
J: TRBJ2-2; size: few; V: TRBV5-4; D: TRBD2; DNA: TGTGCCAGCAGTTCCCCGGGACTAGCGGACACCGGGGAGCTGTTTTTT; CDR3: CASSSPGLADTGELFF
J: TRBJ2-7; size: NA; V: TRBV11-2; D: TRBD2; DNA: TGTGCCAGCAGCTTTGGACTAGCGGTGAACTACGAGCAGTACTTC; CDR3: CASSFGLAVNYEQYF
J: TRBJ2-1; size: NA; V: TRBV27; D: TRBD1; DNA: TGTGCCAGCAGTTTCGCTTTTGGACAGGGGGGGAACAATGAGCAGTTCTTC; CDR3: CASSFAFGQGGNNEQFF
J: TRBJ2-1; size: NA; V: TRBV3-1/TRBV3-2; D: NA; DNA: TGTGCCAGCAGCCAAGACGTCCCCTACAATGAGCAGTTCTTC; CDR3: CASSQDVPYNEQFF
J: TRBJ2-7; size: NA; V: TRBV6-5; D: TRBD1; DNA: TGTGCCAGCAGTTACTCTCGACAGGGCCCCTACGAGCAGTACTTC; CDR3: CASSYSRQGPYEQYF